This T cell receptor beta chain comes out of a study of T cells in Graves' hyperthyroidism and ophthalmopathy. In its sample, this clonotype was seen a few times. TCR beta CDR3 region amplification was performed from RNA transcripts. HTBI primers were used for first-round RT-PCR of the TCR CDR3. Via MiXCR, TCRdb re-called the multiplex PCR reads, giving one row per CDR3 protein. Among about 160,000 distinct CDR3 sequences listed, roughly 9.4% were seen once. The specimen sequenced was blood. This receptor was taken from a woman under 30 with Graves' hyperthyroidism that later progressed to Graves' ophthalmopathy.

The CDR3 nucleotides read TGTGCCAGCAGCGGATCACGGGGGGATACGCAGTATTTT. Its protein product is CASSGSRGDTQYF. J is TRBJ2-3 and V is TRBV7-3; tentative D call: TRBD2 (6 bases). The germline V and J ends were trimmed by 5 bases and 6 bases, with 12 bases remaining between them. The CDR3 runs 13 residues. Per germline, CDR1 SGHTA and CDR2 FQGTGA.